These 18 T cell receptor beta chains were all obtained from the same sample, sequenced in a study of post-analysis software for immune sequencing data. These TCRs are of unknown antigen specificity. Study-level points and caveats: Included in a set of roughly five TRBV segments more frequent in patients than controls were TRBV5-6, TRBV5-1 and TRBV20-1.

Included in the TCR beta cDNA libraries were unique molecular identifiers. Via MiXCR, TCRdb re-called the PCR reads, giving one row per CDR3 protein. The sample includes fewer than 700,000 distinct CDR3 sequences, about 40% of them seen just once. Material: blood. The receptors originated from a girl between 10 and 17 years old with multiple sclerosis.

This clonotype was detected a few times. The chain couples TRBV7-2 to TRBJ2-7; D call uncertain. With 1 base removed from V and 2 bases from J, the gap between germline ends came to 12 bases. The CDR3 covers 15 residues. Germline loops: CDR1 SGHTA, CDR2 FQGNSA. The chain's CDR3 is CASSLESYPPYEQYF. The CDR3 bases are TGTGCCAGCAGCTTAGAATCGTACCCACCCTACGAGCAGTACTTC.

This clonotype appeared a few times. V gene TRBV27 combines with J gene TRBJ2-1, with D unclear. Per the germline V gene, CDR1 is MNHEY and CDR2 is SMNVEV (reference sequence). The V end was cut by 4 bases, the J end by 9 bases, with 16 bases between. The CDR3 loop spans 14 amino acids. Written as DNA, the CDR3 is TGTGCCAGCAGTTACCCTGGTCTTGAGGCTGAGCAGTTCTTC. It codes for CASSYPGLEAEQFF.

This sequence joins TRBV6-8 and TRBJ2-1; tentatively, D is TRBD2 (6 bases). V gave up 6 bases and J gave up 7 bases, with 19 bases separating them. The CDR3 sequence is 15 residues long. Germline V CDR1 and CDR2: MNHGY, SAAAGT. For the CDR3, the DNA is TGTGCCAGCAGCCATCCGGGACTTGGGGGGAATGAGCAGTTCTTC. This sequence encodes CASSHPGLGGNEQFF.

As regards this clonotype: Its ends do not fully match the called genes, so a read error is possible. The chain recombines TRBV5-6 with TRBJ2-5; TRBD2 matches at 10 bases. CDR3 size: 15 residues. The germline CDR1 and CDR2 sequences are SGHDT and YYEEEE. The CDR3 bases are TGCGCCAGCAGCTTGCCCGGGGCTAGCGGGAGTAAGCAGTACTTC. Its protein product is CASSLPGASGSKQYF.

J is TRBJ1-2 and V is TRBV15; the D is unclear. Germline CDR1 reads LNHNV; CDR2 reads YYDKDF (reference sequence). The germline V and J ends were trimmed by 5 bases and 4 bases, with 11 bases remaining between them. CDR3 length: 13 amino acids. As DNA, the CDR3 is TGTGCCACCAGCCCCAAGGGTGTCTATGGCTACACCTTC. Protein sequence: CATSPKGVYGYTF. The full variable domain, its missing parts supplied by reference TRBV15 and TRBJ1-2, is DAMVIQNPRYQVTQFGKPVTLSCSQTLNHNVMYWYQQKSSQAPKLLFHYYDKDFNNEADTPDNFQSRRPNTSFCFLDIRSPGLGDTAMYLCATSPKGVYGYTFGSGTRLTVV.

The J gene is TRBJ1-2, the V gene TRBV5-8; no firm D call. With 1 base removed from V and 8 bases from J, the gap between germline ends came to 9 bases. The V gene's germline CDR1 is SGHTS and CDR2 YDEGEE. The CDR3 is 12 residues long. The CDR3 sequence: CASSLKFRGYTF. The CDR3 nucleotides read TGTGCCAGCAGCTTGAAATTTCGCGGCTACACCTTC. Based on the CDR3 plus reference TRBV5-8 and TRBJ1-2, the full variable domain is EAGVTQSPTHLIKTRGQQATLRCSPISGHTSVYWYQQALGLGLQFLLWYDEGEERNRGNFPPRFSGRQFPNYSSELNVNALELEDSALYLCASSLKFRGYTFGSGTRLTVV.

This chain connects TRBV20-1 to TRBJ1-5; weak D call: TRBD1 (6 bases). V gave up 0 bases and J gave up 0 bases, with 12 bases separating them. Germline V gene data show CDR1 as DFQATT and CDR2 as SNEGSKA (reference sequence). This CDR3 contains 16 residues. CDR3 region: CSARDWTETSNQPQHF. DNA for the CDR3: TGCAGTGCTAGAGATTGGACAGAAACTAGCAATCAGCCCCAGCATTTT.

This rearrangement joins TRBV5-1 to TRBJ1-1; 9 nucleotides line up with TRBD1. This CDR3 has 17 amino acids. Unmatched junction bases numbered 10, after V lost 4 bases and J lost 0 bases. In germline, CDR1 is SGHRS, CDR2 YFSETQ. CDR3 loop: CASSPVGTGSMNTEAFF. The CDR3 region has the DNA TGCGCCAGCAGCCCAGTAGGGACAGGGAGCATGAACACTGAAGCTTTCTTT.

The chain links TRBV4-1 to TRBJ2-7; 12 bases match TRBD2. This CDR3 region has 20 residues. Germline values: CDR1 MGHRA, CDR2 YSYEKL. V dropped 1 base and J dropped 4; count of bases not matched to a gene: 17. The CDR3 reads CASSQVAGLAGGSGAYEQYF. CDR3 DNA sequence: TGCGCCAGCAGCCAAGTTGCGGGGCTAGCGGGGGGGTCGGGGGCTTACGAGCAGTACTTC.

The V and J genes are TRBV20-1 and TRBJ2-5; TRBD1 matches at 8 bases. The V segment lost 6 bases and the J segment 2 bases; nucleotides outside the gene matches: 8. This CDR3 spans 14 amino acids. Germline-derived CDR1 and CDR2 are DFQATT and SNEGSKA (reference sequence). In DNA form, the CDR3 reads TGCAGTGCCGCCCCGGACAGGGAGCAAGAGACCCAGTACTTC. Translating it yields CSAAPDREQETQYF.

The chain is built from TRBV12-3 or TRBV12-4 and TRBJ2-5, with TRBD1 identical over 9 bases. The CDR3 covers 14 residues. V lost 4 bases, J lost 4 bases, and 4 bases stayed unmatched. The CDR3 DNA follows: TGTGCCAGCAGTTCCGGGACAGGGATAGAGACCCAGTACTTC. It translates to CASSSGTGIETQYF.

V is TRBV24-1 and J is TRBJ2-1, with D hard to call. CDR1 is KGHDR, CDR2 SFDVKD, per germline. V was shortened by 5 bases and J by 0 bases, with 10 bases between the two germline ends. The CDR3 spans 15 residues. The CDR3 region is CATSVTTSSYNEQFF. Written as DNA, the CDR3 is TGTGCCACCAGTGTCACGACGAGCTCCTACAATGAGCAGTTCTTC.

The genes are TRBV12-3 or TRBV12-4 and TRBJ2-1, with 7 bases matching TRBD1. The J segment lost 9 bases and the V segment lost 6 bases, leaving 14 bases of the junction unmatched. The CDR3 runs to 15 residues. Written as DNA, the CDR3 is TGTGCCAGCAGCGTCCGGGACAGCCCCTGGGGTGAGCAGTTCTTC. Its translation is CASSVRDSPWGEQFF.

The chain links TRBV4-2 to TRBJ2-1; possible D gene TRBD2, 5 bases. Germline CDR1 and CDR2: LGHNA and YNFKEQ. Trimming took 1 base from V and 3 from J, leaving 13 bases between them. The CDR3 has 16 amino acids. The CDR3 DNA follows: TGTGCCAGCAGCCAAGCGGGCCGGGGAGACTACAATGAGCAGTTCTTC. It codes for CASSQAGRGDYNEQFF.

This clonotype was recorded many times. The rearrangement joins TRBV12-3 or TRBV12-4 to TRBJ1-1; no clear D. The V and J ends lost 5 bases and 10 bases respectively, with 11 bases between them. The CDR3 spans 11 residues. This CDR3 is CASSRRERAFF. CDR3 DNA: TGTGCCAGCAGTCGCCGGGAGAGAGCTTTCTTT.

The V and J genes are TRBV10-2 and TRBJ2-5, with D perhaps matching TRBD2 (6 bases). Germline V lookup: CDR1 WSHSY, CDR2 SAAADI. Trimming removed 2 bases at V and 5 bases at J, with 15 bases between. This CDR3 has 15 amino acids. The DNA for the CDR3 is TGCGCCAGCAGTGAGGTGCGGGGAGGTAGGGAGACCCAGTACTTC. It is translated as CASSEVRGGRETQYF.

This clonotype has just a few counts. The chain couples TRBV10-3 to TRBJ1-2, with D possibly matching TRBD1 (6 bases). The V and J ends lost 6 bases and 1 base respectively, with 21 bases between them. CDR3 size: 17 residues. Germline V CDR1 and CDR2: ENHRY, SYGVKD. The CDR3 bases are TGTGCCATCAGGTCCGGCGGGACACGAGAAATTAACTATGGCTACACCTTC. Translating gives CAIRSGGTREINYGYTF.

The V and J genes are TRBV28 and TRBJ2-7; D call uncertain. The CDR3 consists of 16 residues. V lost 2 bases, J lost 0 bases, and 14 bases lay in between. CDR1 is MDHEN, CDR2 SYDVKM, per germline. This chain's CDR3 is CASSLPGGRSSYEQYF. As DNA, the CDR3 is TGTGCCAGCAGTTTACCGGGCGGAAGGAGCTCCTACGAGCAGTACTTC.